This TCR beta chain was found in a study of response to subunit inactivated influenza vaccine. Each CDR3 protein is one row after TCRdb ran MiXCR on the RT-PCR reads. The sample has around 520,000 distinct CDR3 sequences; about 25% are singletons. Sequenced here: CD4+ T cells sorted from PBMCs, sampled about 5 days after vaccination. The clonotype originates from a man aged 45-65 years who received an inactivated influenza vaccine.

CDR3 loop: CASSRAETPKNTEAFF. The CDR3, as DNA: TGTGCCAGCAGCCGAGCAGAAACCCCAAAGAACACTGAAGCTTTCTTT. The V and J genes are TRBV7-9 and TRBJ1-1, with D uncertain. This CDR3 has 16 amino acids. CDR1 is SEHNR, CDR2 FQNEAQ, per germline (reference sequence). The V end was cut by 5 bases, the J end by 1 base, with 17 bases between.